A selection of T cell receptor beta chains follows, all from one sample in a study of cytomegalovirus exposure and HLA in healthy donors. Produced via immunoSEQ multiplex PCR; TCRdb's table is partial and in-frame only. The data hold around 130,000 clones, with around 75% observed a single time. Sequenced material: PBMCs. All receptors come from a man aged 25 to 45 in good health and CMV-seronegative. Each CDR3 is given with its conserved first and last residue. A D gene is named only where the DNA matches it firmly. Where a row states a size, it is once, few, many or the class of an expanded clone; other rows omit it.

V gene	clone size	J gene	D gene	CDR3 DNA	CDR3 protein
TRBV5-1	few	TRBJ1-1	.	TGCGCCAGCAGCCTAGGGGGTACGAACACTGAAGCTTTCTTT	CASSLGGTNTEAFF
TRBV5-1	few	TRBJ2-7	TRBD2	TGCGCCAGCAGCTTCTCCGACGGACTAGCGGGAGGCTACGAGCAGTACTTC	CASSFSDGLAGGYEQYF
TRBV30	.	TRBJ1-5	.	TGTGCCTGGAAAAGCTCGGATCTAGACAATCAGCCCCAGCATTTT	CAWKSSDLDNQPQHF
TRBV6-5	few	TRBJ2-5	TRBD2	TGTGCCAGCAGTTCCCCTAGCGGGAGGGAGACCCAGTACTTC	CASSSPSGRETQYF
TRBV7-9	.	TRBJ2-5	.	TGTGCCAGCAGCTTGTCCGGTTTCGTGGGCAATCAAGAGACCCAGTACTTC	CASSLSGFVGNQETQYF
TRBV18	.	TRBJ2-7	TRBD1	TGTGCCAGCTCACCGGGGACAGGGGACGAGCAGTACTTC	CASSPGTGDEQYF
TRBV7-2	.	TRBJ2-2	.	TGTGCCAGCAGGCAGGATGCGAACACCGGGGAGCTGTTTTTT	CASRQDANTGELFF
TRBV27	.	TRBJ2-7	.	TGTGCCAGCAGTTGGAAAGTTGGAGAAGAGCAGTACTTC	CASSWKVGEEQYF
TRBV6-5	.	TRBJ1-6	.	TGTGCCAGCAGTCGGACAGAACTTAATTCACCCCTCCACTTT	CASSRTELNSPLHF
TRBV4-3	.	TRBJ2-7	.	TGCGCCAGCAGCCAAGATCGAGGATACGAGCAGTACTTC	CASSQDRGYEQYF
TRBV15	.	TRBJ1-6	TRBD1	TGTGCCACCAGCAGAGATCCGGGACAGAAAAATTCACCCCTCCACTTT	CATSRDPGQKNSPLHF
TRBV28	once	TRBJ1-5	.	TGTGCCAGCAGTGGGAGTAAGGGCAATCAGCCCCAGCATTTT	CASSGSKGNQPQHF
TRBV11-2	.	TRBJ1-1	.	TGTGCCAGCAGCTTAGTCGCCAGATCAACTGAAGCTTTCTTT	CASSLVARSTEAFF
TRBV7-8	once	TRBJ2-7	.	TGTGCCAGCAGCTTAGGCCCCACAGGGAACTCCTACGAGCAGTACTTC	CASSLGPTGNSYEQYF
TRBV7-9	.	TRBJ2-7	.	TGTGCCAGCAGGCGGGACGGACCCTACGAGCAGTACTTC	CASRRDGPYEQYF
TRBV18	once	TRBJ2-3	TRBD1	TGTGCCAGCTCACCAAGCACAGGGGGAACAGATACGCAGTATTTT	CASSPSTGGTDTQYF
TRBV5-1	.	TRBJ1-4	.	TGCGCCAGCAGCCCCGGCGGGGGGGCCACTAATGAAAAACTGTTTTTT	CASSPGGGATNEKLFF
TRBV18	.	TRBJ1-1	.	TGTGCCAGCTCACCACCCACGTCGGCTAGGGGAACTGAAGCTTTCTTT	CASSPPTSARGTEAFF
TRBV5-4	.	TRBJ2-5	TRBD2	TGTGCCAGCAGCTTGAGGGGCGGGGGTCAAGAGACCCAGTACTTC	CASSLRGGGQETQYF
TRBV6-5	few	TRBJ2-1	.	TGTGCCAGCAATCCCCGGGGGAGCTCCTACAATGAGCAGTTCTTC	CASNPRGSSYNEQFF
TRBV12-5	once	TRBJ2-3	TRBD1	TGTGCTAGTGGTTACAGGGGACCAAAGATCACAGATACGCAGTATTTT	CASGYRGPKITDTQYF
TRBV27	.	TRBJ2-7	TRBD2	TGTGCCAGCACACCGGGACTAGCGGGGGGAGTCCACGAGCAGTACTTC	CASTPGLAGGVHEQYF
TRBV28	.	TRBJ1-5	.	TGTGCCAGCAGTCAAACCGAGCGGGACGCTCAGCCCCAGCATTTT	CASSQTERDAQPQHF
TRBV6-1	.	TRBJ2-1	TRBD2	TGTGCCAGCAATGACGGGACTAGCGGGAATGAGCAGTTCTTC	CASNDGTSGNEQFF
TRBV5-6	.	TRBJ1-2	TRBD1	TGTGCCAGCAGCTTGGGTTTCCCCGGGACAGGGTATGGCTACACCTTC	CASSLGFPGTGYGYTF
TRBV6-5	.	TRBJ2-3	TRBD2	TGTGCCAGCAGTCGAGCGGGAGGAGATACGCAGTATTTT	CASSRAGGDTQYF
TRBV7-9	.	TRBJ2-7	TRBD2	TGTGCCAGCAGCCCCTTTACGGGAGGCATTTCGGACTACGAGCAGTACTTC	CASSPFTGGISDYEQYF
TRBV6-1	.	TRBJ2-7	.	TGTGCCGGCCGACAAGGTGAAGAGCAGTACTTC	CAGRQGEEQYF
TRBV6-5	.	TRBJ1-1	TRBD1	TGTGCCAGCAGTTACTCAACAGGGGGTGGAAACACTGAAGCTTTCTTT	CASSYSTGGGNTEAFF
TRBV19	.	TRBJ2-5	TRBD1	TGTGCCAGTAGTAGAACAGGGGGCGCGGGAGAGACCCAGTACTTC	CASSRTGGAGETQYF
TRBV2	.	TRBJ1-1	.	TGTGCCAGCAGTGGTGAGAGGGAGGCTTTCTTT	CASSGEREAFF
TRBV5-6	.	TRBJ2-7	.	TGTGCCAGCAGCTTAGGGGTGGTAAGCTACGAGCAGTACTTC	CASSLGVVSYEQYF
TRBV7-2	.	TRBJ2-1	.	TGTGCCAGCAGCTTAGCCCAGGGCCCACACAATGAGCAGTTCTTC	CASSLAQGPHNEQFF
TRBV11-2	few	TRBJ2-2	.	TGTGCCAGCAGCCCCTCCCACGGGACCGGGGAGCTGTTTTTT	CASSPSHGTGELFF
TRBV25-1	.	TRBJ2-7	TRBD2	TGTGCCAGCAGTGAAAGCGGGGGGCCGCACTCCTACGAGCAGTACTTC	CASSESGGPHSYEQYF
TRBV6-5	.	TRBJ2-5	.	TGTGCCAGCAGTTACTCCGTGTGGAGAAAAGAAGAGACCCAGTACTTC	CASSYSVWRKEETQYF
TRBV4-3	once	TRBJ2-3	TRBD2	TGCGCCAGCAGCCAAGATCCCCTTGCGGGGGGGATCTTTACGCAGTATTTT	CASSQDPLAGGIFTQYF
TRBV10-3	.	TRBJ2-3	TRBD1	TGTGCCACCACTTCCGGGACAGGGGTCACAGATACGCAGTATTTT	CATTSGTGVTDTQYF
TRBV5-8	.	TRBJ2-5	.	TGTGCCAGCAGCTTGGCTACCGGGACAAACCAAGAGACCCAGTACTTC	CASSLATGTNQETQYF
TRBV7-8	.	TRBJ2-5	.	TGTGCCAGCAGTGGAGGTCCCCAAGAGACCCAGTACTTC	CASSGGPQETQYF
TRBV30	few	TRBJ2-1	TRBD1	TGTGCCTGGAGTGTACTCGTGGACGGGACAGTGCCTAATGAGCAGTTCTTC	CAWSVLVDGTVPNEQFF
TRBV13	few	TRBJ2-1	.	TGTGCCAGCAGCCCCGGGCCAGGGCGGCAGTTCTTC	CASSPGPGRQFF
TRBV7-6	.	TRBJ2-7	TRBD2	TGTGCCAGCAGCTCATTAAGCGGGAGGAGCTACGAGCAGTATTTC	CASSSLSGRSYEQYF
TRBV5-1	.	TRBJ1-4	TRBD1	TGCGCCAGCAGCTTGGCCTCCGTGACAGGGATTAATGAAAAACTGTTTTTT	CASSLASVTGINEKLFF
TRBV11-3	.	TRBJ1-1	.	TGTGCCAGCAGTTTTAGGTCGGGCACTGAAGCTTTCTTT	CASSFRSGTEAFF
TRBV13	.	TRBJ2-1	TRBD2	TGTGCCAGCAGCTCCTATTCGGGACTAGCGGGTCTCGGTGAGCAGTTCTTC	CASSSYSGLAGLGEQFF
TRBV18	.	TRBJ2-3	TRBD2	TGTGCCAGCTCACCGACTTCTCTAGCGGGGTCCGCAGATACGCAGTATTTT	CASSPTSLAGSADTQYF
TRBV7-2	.	TRBJ2-7	TRBD2	TGTGCCAGCAGACGCGAGAGGCGGGGGGCCTACGAGCAGTACTTC	CASRRERRGAYEQYF
TRBV2	.	TRBJ2-1	.	TGTGCCAGCTCGGTAGGGGTCCTAACCTACAATGAGCAGTTCTTC	CASSVGVLTYNEQFF
TRBV12-5	.	TRBJ2-7	.	TGTGCTAGTGGACAGGACTCCTACGAGCAGTACTTC	CASGQDSYEQYF
TRBV7-2	.	TRBJ2-3	.	TGTGCCAGCAGCCCAGTGCGCACAGATACGCAGTATTTT	CASSPVRTDTQYF
TRBV27	.	TRBJ2-7	TRBD2	TGTGCCAGCAGTTTATGGCGGGAGTCGATCTACGAGCAGTACTTC	CASSLWRESIYEQYF
TRBV28	.	TRBJ1-1	.	TGTGCCAGCAGCACCCCGGAAGCGACGGTGAACACTGAAGCTTTCTTT	CASSTPEATVNTEAFF